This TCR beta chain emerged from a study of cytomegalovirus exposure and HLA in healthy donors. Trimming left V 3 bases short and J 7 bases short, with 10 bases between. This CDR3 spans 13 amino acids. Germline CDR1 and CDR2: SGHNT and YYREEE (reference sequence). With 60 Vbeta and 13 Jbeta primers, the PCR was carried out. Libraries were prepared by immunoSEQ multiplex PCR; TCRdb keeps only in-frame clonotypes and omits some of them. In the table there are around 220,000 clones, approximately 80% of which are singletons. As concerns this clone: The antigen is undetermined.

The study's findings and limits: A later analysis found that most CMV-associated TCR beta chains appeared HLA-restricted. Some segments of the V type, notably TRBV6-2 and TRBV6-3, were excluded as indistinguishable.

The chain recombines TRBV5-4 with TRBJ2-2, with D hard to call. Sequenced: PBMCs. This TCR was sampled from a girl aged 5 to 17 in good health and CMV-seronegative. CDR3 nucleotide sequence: TGTGCCAGCAGCTCGCGATCTAGCGGGGAGCTGTTTTTT. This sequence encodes CASSSRSSGELFF.